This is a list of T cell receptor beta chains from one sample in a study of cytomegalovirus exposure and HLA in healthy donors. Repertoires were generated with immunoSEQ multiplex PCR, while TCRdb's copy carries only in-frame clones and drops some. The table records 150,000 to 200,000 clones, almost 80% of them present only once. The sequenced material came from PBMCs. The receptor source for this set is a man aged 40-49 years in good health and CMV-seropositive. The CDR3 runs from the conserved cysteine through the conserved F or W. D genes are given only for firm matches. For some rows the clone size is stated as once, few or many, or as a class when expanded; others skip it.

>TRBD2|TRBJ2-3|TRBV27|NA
CASSLRREGPDTQYF
TGTGCCAGCAGTTTAAGGCGGGAGGGCCCCGATACGCAGTATTTT
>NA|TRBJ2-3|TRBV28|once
CASSSAARTPGEDTQYF
TGTGCCAGCAGTTCTGCAGCCCGGACTCCCGGGGAAGATACGCAGTATTTT
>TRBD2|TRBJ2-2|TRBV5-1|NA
CASSLAGTSRNTGELFF
TGCGCCAGCAGCTTGGCCGGGACTAGCAGGAACACCGGGGAGCTGTTTTTT
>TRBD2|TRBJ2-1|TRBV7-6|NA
CASSPGLAGDNEQFF
TGTGCCAGCAGCCCTGGACTAGCGGGAGACAATGAGCAGTTCTTC
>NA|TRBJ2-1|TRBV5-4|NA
CASQAQSYNEQFF
TGTGCCAGTCAGGCTCAATCCTACAATGAGCAGTTCTTC
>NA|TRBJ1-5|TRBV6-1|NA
CASSEAGSPGPQHF
TGTGCCAGCAGTGAAGCGGGGAGTCCTGGGCCCCAGCATTTT
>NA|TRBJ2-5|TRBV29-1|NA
CSVEFSRARETQYF
TGCAGCGTTGAATTCAGCAGGGCCAGGGAGACCCAGTACTTC
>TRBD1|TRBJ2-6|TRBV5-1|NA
CASSLGDRGAGANGLTF
TGCGCCAGCAGCTTGGGGGACAGAGGGGCTGGGGCCAACGGCCTGACTTTC
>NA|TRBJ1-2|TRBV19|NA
CASSIGGRANYGYTF
TGTGCCAGTAGTATCGGCGGAAGAGCTAACTATGGCTACACCTTC
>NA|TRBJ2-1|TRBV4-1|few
CASSQDREPRYNEQFF
TGCGCCAGCAGCCAAGATAGGGAGCCAAGGTACAATGAGCAGTTCTTC